Below, 10 T cell receptor beta chains from the same sample are listed, as sequenced in a study of blood T cell repertoires in COVID-19. Profiled with immunoSEQ multiplex PCR; TCRdb holds only in-frame clones, not every one. The table records approximately 88,000 clones, about nine tenths of them present only once. Sequenced input: peripheral blood. The receptors were gathered from a male donor with acute or convalescent COVID-19.

This chain uses TRBV18 with TRBJ2-6, with 10 bases fitting TRBD1. Germline V gives CDR1 KGHSH, CDR2 LQKENI. The ends lost 3 bases at V and 4 bases at J; junction bases unmatched: 6. CDR3 length equals 17 residues. The CDR3 nucleotides are TGTGCCAGCTCACCTGGGACAGGGGAGTCCGGGGCCAACGTCCTGACTTTC. Its protein product is CASSPGTGESGANVLTF.

On this clone: An end of the junction differs from the germline gene, which may be a read error. The J gene is TRBJ1-1, the V gene TRBV7-8; D is uncertain. The germline gives CDR1 SGHVS, CDR2 FQNEAQ. The CDR3 length is 14 residues. CDR3 sequence reads: CASSPDTLKTEAFF. Written as DNA, the CDR3 is TGTGCCAGCAGCCCAGACACCCTGAAGACTGAAGCTTTCTTT. Full variable domain (missing parts from reference TRBV7-8 and TRBJ1-1): GAGVSQSPRYKVAKRGQDVALRCDPISGHVSLFWYQQALGQGPEFLTYFQNEAQLDKSGLPSDRFFAERPEGSVSTLKIQRTQQEDSAVYLCASSPDTLKTEAFFGQGTRLTVV.

The chain employs TRBV27 and TRBJ2-5, with a tentative D call TRBD1 (6 bases). The V and J ends lost 3 bases and 5 bases respectively, with 19 bases between them. There are 16 residues in the CDR3. Germline V gives CDR1 MNHEY, CDR2 SMNVEV (reference sequence). The CDR3 loop reads CASSLVGASGRETQYF. The DNA for the CDR3 is TGTGCCAGCAGTTTGGTGGGGGCATCAGGGCGGGAGACCCAGTACTTC.

The genes are TRBV5-5 and TRBJ2-1; 9 nucleotides line up with TRBD2. Germline CDR1 reads SGHKS; CDR2 reads YYEKEE (reference sequence). The junction had 8 bases not matched to a gene; V was cut back by 2 bases and J by 2 bases. The CDR3 loop spans 17 amino acids. CDR3 nucleotide sequence: TGTGCCAGCAGCTTAGACCCTAGCGGGGCCGCCTACAATGAGCAGTTCTTC. It specifies CASSLDPSGAAYNEQFF.

CDR3 loop: CASSQEGASSVWYGYTF. CDR3 sequence (DNA): TGTGCCAGCAGCCAAGAGGGAGCCTCAAGTGTTTGGTATGGCTACACCTTC. V and J are TRBV3-1 (or the pseudogene TRBV3-2) and TRBJ1-2; D is undetermined. With 0 bases removed from V and 5 bases from J, the gap between germline ends came to 19 bases. The CDR3 has 17 residues. The germline gives CDR1 LGHDT, CDR2 YNNKEL (reference sequence).

The chain links TRBV14 to TRBJ2-3; weak D call: TRBD1 (6 bases). The CDR3 runs to 15 residues. The germline V gene has CDR1 SGHDN and CDR2 FVKESK. V was shortened by 5 bases and J by 1 base, with 13 bases between the two germline ends. As DNA, the CDR3 is TGTGCCAGCAGCTCAGGGGTTTCGGGCACAGATACGCAGTATTTT. It yields the protein CASSSGVSGTDTQYF.

This sequence joins TRBV28 and TRBJ1-4, with D perhaps matching TRBD1 (6 bases). The CDR3 is made up of 13 amino acids. Germline V lookup: CDR1 MDHEN, CDR2 SYDVKM. CDR3 amino acids: CVTNSGTTEKLFF. CDR3 DNA: TGTGTCACCAACTCCGGGACAACTGAAAAACTGTTTTTT.

V and J are TRBV6-6 and TRBJ2-5, with unresolved D. The CDR3 runs to 14 residues. From germline, CDR1 is MNHNY and CDR2 SVGAGI (reference sequence). With 11 bases removed from V and 5 bases from J, the gap between germline ends came to 21 bases. This chain's CDR3 is CAAFSKAFGETQYF. The CDR3 coding sequence is TGTGCCGCGTTTTCAAAGGCCTTCGGGGAGACCCAGTACTTC.

V gene TRBV27 combines with J gene TRBJ1-2, with D unresolved. Trimming removed 8 bases from V and 0 bases from J, with 13 bases in between. The CDR3 extends over 14 amino acids. The germline V gene encodes CDR1 MNHEY and CDR2 SMNVEV (reference sequence). CDR3 nucleotide sequence: TGTGCCAGCGGCTTGACAATAGCTAACTATGGCTACACCTTC. Translation gives CASGLTIANYGYTF.

This chain uses TRBV6-1 with TRBJ1-1, with a weak D call TRBD1 (5 bases). The V gene lost 1 base and the J gene lost 6 bases, with 6 bases spanning the gap. The CDR3 contains 12 residues. Germline CDR1 and CDR2: MNHNS and SASEGT. This chain's CDR3 is CASSEEGPEAFF. The CDR3 nucleotides are TGTGCCAGCAGTGAAGAGGGGCCTGAAGCTTTCTTT.